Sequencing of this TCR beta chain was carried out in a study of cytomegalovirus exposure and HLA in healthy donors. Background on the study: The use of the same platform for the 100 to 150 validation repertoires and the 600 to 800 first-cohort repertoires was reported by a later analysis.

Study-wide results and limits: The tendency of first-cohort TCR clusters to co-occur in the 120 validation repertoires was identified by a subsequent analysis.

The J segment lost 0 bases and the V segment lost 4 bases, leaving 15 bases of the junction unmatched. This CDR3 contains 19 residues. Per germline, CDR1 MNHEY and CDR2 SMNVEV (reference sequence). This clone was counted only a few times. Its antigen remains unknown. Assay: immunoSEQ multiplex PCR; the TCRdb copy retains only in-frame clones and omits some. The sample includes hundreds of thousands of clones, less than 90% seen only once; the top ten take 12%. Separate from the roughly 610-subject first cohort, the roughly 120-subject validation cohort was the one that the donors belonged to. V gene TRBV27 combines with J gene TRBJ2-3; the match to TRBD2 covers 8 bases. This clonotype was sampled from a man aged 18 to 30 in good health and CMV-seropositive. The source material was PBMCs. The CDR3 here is CASSSTTMDSGESTDTQYF. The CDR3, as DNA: TGTGCCAGCAGTTCAACAACCATGGATAGCGGGGAGAGCACAGATACGCAGTATTTT.